The next 25 T cell receptor beta chains were all read from a single sample in a study of early T cells in non-severe SARS-CoV-2 infection. TCRdb re-called the 5' RACE reads through MiXCR, storing one row per CDR3 protein. Seen here are tens of thousands of distinct CDR3 sequences, 12% observed once, and the top ten hold roughly 1.2%. Sequenced sample: whole blood. The receptor source for this set is an adult who was a healthcare worker with PCR-confirmed SARS-CoV-2 infection or an uninfected control (not recorded which).

This clonotype has a count of ten or more. The rearrangement links TRBV7-9 to TRBJ2-5; weak D call: TRBD1 (8 bases). Germline-derived CDR1 and CDR2 are SEHNR and FQNEAQ (reference sequence). This CDR3 has 14 amino acids. V lost 5 bases to trimming and J lost 3 bases, with 13 bases between them. CDR3 sequence reads: CASSEQGGKETQYF. The CDR3 region has the DNA TGTGCCAGCAGCGAACAGGGGGGGAAAGAGACCCAGTACTTC.

In its sample, this clonotype was seen many times. V and J are TRBV6-2 or TRBV6-3 and TRBJ1-5; D gene ambiguous. CDR1 is MNHEY and CDR2 is SVGEGT in the germline V gene. This CDR3 spans 18 amino acids. Trimming removed 5 bases at V and 1 base at J, with 21 bases between. The DNA for the CDR3 is TGTGCCAGCAGTCCGCCCTGGACGAAGGGTTTAAGCAATCAGCCCCAGCATTTT. Its protein is CASSPPWTKGLSNQPQHF.

In its sample, this clonotype was seen many times. CDR3 nucleotides: TGTGCCAGCAGCAAGGCTGGGACTAGCGCTTCCTACGAGCAGTACTTC. Translation gives CASSKAGTSASYEQYF. The J gene is TRBJ2-7, the V gene TRBV5-4; TRBD2 aligns across 10 bases. The CDR3 loop spans 16 amino acids. Losses at the gene ends were 4 bases for V and 1 base for J; bases not matched to a gene: 8. Germline CDR1 SGHNT, CDR2 YYREEE (reference sequence). Filled out from reference TRBV5-4 and TRBJ2-7, the complete variable domain reads ETGVTQSPTHLIKTRGQQVTLRCSSQSGHNTVSWYQQALGQGPQFIFQYYREEENGRGNFPPRFSGLQFPNYSSELNVNALELDDSALYLCASSKAGTSASYEQYFGPGTRLTVT.

This clonotype appeared many times. V gene TRBV12-3 or TRBV12-4 combines with J gene TRBJ1-1; perhaps TRBD1 as D (6 bases). This CDR3 is built from 13 residues. V lost 2 bases, J lost 3 bases, and 7 bases lay in between. The CDR3 protein is CASSLRGDTEAFF. The CDR3, as DNA: TGTGCCAGCAGTTTAAGGGGGGACACTGAAGCTTTCTTT.

This clonotype has just a few counts. The chain recombines TRBV7-2 with TRBJ2-7; perhaps TRBD2 as D (7 bases). V lost 0 bases and J lost 0, with 12 bases in between. This CDR3 has 16 amino acids. Per the germline V gene, CDR1 is SGHTA and CDR2 is FQGNSA. The chain's CDR3 is CASSLARGHLSYEQYF. CDR3 nucleotide sequence: TGTGCCAGCAGCTTAGCGCGGGGGCACCTCTCCTACGAGCAGTACTTC.

Ten or more counts support this clonotype. The chain employs TRBV28 and TRBJ1-2; D remains ambiguous. With 8 bases removed from V and 5 bases from J, the gap between germline ends came to 9 bases. Germline values: CDR1 MDHEN, CDR2 SYDVKM. This CDR3 has 11 residues. This chain's CDR3 is CASWSSYGYTF. CDR3 DNA sequence: TGTGCCAGCTGGAGTTCTTATGGCTACACCTTC.

This clonotype was counted many times. The chain uses TRBV29-1 and TRBJ2-2; D is uncertain. Per the germline V gene, CDR1 is SQVTM and CDR2 is ANQGSEA. The CDR3 spans 13 residues. The CDR3 nucleotides read TGCAGGCCTCACAGTGGGAACACCGGGGAGCTGTTTTTT. This sequence encodes CRPHSGNTGELFF.

This clonotype showed up many times. The rearrangement joins TRBV5-1 to TRBJ1-2; TRBD1 agrees at 8 bases. This CDR3 is 13 amino acids long. Trimming cost V 4 bases and J 6 bases; bases outside gene matches: 5. Germline-derived CDR1 and CDR2 are SGHRS and YFSETQ. CDR3 loop: CASSEDRANGYTF. In nucleotides, the CDR3 is TGCGCCAGCAGCGAGGACAGGGCCAATGGCTACACCTTC.

This clonotype showed up many times. The chain couples TRBV28 to TRBJ1-2, with 9 bases that match TRBD1. With V trimmed by 5 bases and J by 8 bases, 3 bases remained unmatched. Per the germline V gene, CDR1 is MDHEN and CDR2 is SYDVKM. The CDR3 has 12 residues. The CDR3 reads CASSGTGYGYTF. In DNA, the CDR3 is TGTGCCAGCAGTGGGACAGGGTACGGCTACACCTTC.

This clonotype was seen repeatedly, ten times or more. V is TRBV20-1 and J is TRBJ1-1; D is unresolved. The length of the CDR3 is 13 residues. Germline CDR1 DFQATT, CDR2 SNEGSKA (reference sequence). Between the trimmed V and J ends, which lost 3 bases and 0 bases, there was a span of 8 bases. As DNA, the CDR3 is TGCAGTGCTAGTCAGCCCTTGAACACTGAAGCTTTCTTT. Translated: CSASQPLNTEAFF.

This clonotype appeared a few times. This sequence joins TRBV7-2 and TRBJ2-1; D is unresolved. Germline CDR1 reads SGHTA; CDR2 reads FQGNSA. The CDR3 has 12 amino acids. V was cut by 3 bases and J by 7 bases, with 7 bases left in between. CDR3: CASSLVMNEQFF. The CDR3 DNA reads as TGTGCCAGCAGCTTGGTGATGAATGAGCAGTTCTTC.

At least ten counts were recorded for this clonotype. The chain recombines TRBV27 with TRBJ2-7; D gene uncertain. CDR1 is MNHEY, CDR2 SMNVEV, per germline (reference sequence). This CDR3 comprises 13 residues. V dropped 0 bases and J dropped 3 bases, with 6 bases sitting between them. The CDR3 loop reads CASSLSPHYEQYF. CDR3 in DNA: TGTGCCAGCAGTTTATCCCCCCACTACGAGCAGTACTTC.

The sample holds many counts of this clonotype. V gene TRBV20-1 combines with J gene TRBJ2-7; either TRBD1 or TRBD2 may fit D (5 bases each). This CDR3 has 12 residues. Trimming took off 1 base at V and 4 bases at J, with 8 bases between the two ends. CDR1 is DFQATT and CDR2 is SNEGSKA in the germline V gene (reference sequence). The CDR3 loop is CSARGGLYEQYF. CDR3 in DNA: TGCAGTGCTAGAGGGGGGTTATACGAGCAGTACTTC.

The gene calls are TRBV7-2 and TRBJ1-6, with 9 positions matching TRBD1. V was clipped by 4 bases and J by 7 bases; unmatched bases: 5. The germline CDR1 and CDR2 sequences are SGHTA and FQGNSA. The CDR3 has 15 amino acids. This CDR3 is CASSSAGTGNSPLHF. The CDR3, as DNA: TGTGCCAGCAGCTCAGCCGGGACAGGGAATTCACCCCTCCACTTT.

This clonotype was seen only a few times. This chain joins TRBV27 and TRBJ2-7, with D perhaps TRBD1 or TRBD2 (6 bases each). The CDR3 length is 14 residues. The V end was cut by 6 bases, the J end by 2 bases, with 14 bases between. Germline V gene sequence: CDR1 MNHEY, CDR2 SMNVEV (reference sequence). CDR3 sequence (DNA): TGTGCCAGCAGAGGGCAGGGGAGGCCCTACGAGCAGTACTTC. Translated: CASRGQGRPYEQYF.

Only a few counts were recorded for this clonotype. Given a much more abundant clone one base away, this may be a read error. Written as DNA, the CDR3 is TGTGCCAGCAGTCTACGCGACTTTGTGGAAGCTTTCTTT. Its translation: CASSLRDFVEAFF. The chain couples TRBV7-9 to TRBJ1-1; D gene unclear. Germline loops: CDR1 SEHNR, CDR2 FQNEAQ (reference sequence). V lost 6 bases, J lost 8 bases, and 16 bases lay in between. The CDR3 has 13 residues.

This clonotype was recorded at least ten times. The V and J genes are TRBV5-4 and TRBJ1-2; 9 bases agree with TRBD1. Germline values: CDR1 SGHNT, CDR2 YYREEE (reference sequence). The CDR3 runs to 14 residues. V was clipped by 4 bases and J by 8 bases; unmatched bases: 9. The CDR3 loop is CASSQAQGARGYTF. CDR3 DNA sequence: TGTGCCAGCAGCCAAGCACAGGGGGCGCGAGGCTACACCTTC.

This clonotype has ten or more counts. The chain combines TRBV28 with TRBJ2-7, with unresolved D. Germline CDR1 MDHEN, CDR2 SYDVKM. Trimming took off 6 bases at V and 6 bases at J, with 12 bases between the two ends. The CDR3 has 12 amino acids. CDR3 nucleotides: TGTGCCAGCAGCCCGCGGTCCCCCGAGCAGTACTTC. It is translated as CASSPRSPEQYF.

This clonotype was found many times. This chain joins TRBV5-1 and TRBJ2-3; 7 bases fit TRBD2. CDR1 SGHRS and CDR2 YFSETQ come from the germline V gene. This CDR3 region has 14 residues. V lost 3 bases and J lost 5; bases outside the gene matches: 6. CDR3 sequence: CASSSPGEGDTQYF. The CDR3 bases are TGCGCCAGCAGCTCCCCGGGGGAGGGAGATACGCAGTATTTT.

This clonotype was detected many times. This chain connects TRBV2 to TRBJ2-1; 9 bases fit TRBD1. V was clipped by 8 bases and J by 8 bases; unmatched bases: 7. The CDR3 consists of 13 residues. Germline V gene lookup returns CDR1 SNHLY and CDR2 FYNNEI. The CDR3, as DNA: TGTGCCAGCGGGACAGGGTTTATCTATGAGCAGTTCTTC. This encodes CASGTGFIYEQFF.

The chain employs TRBV28 and TRBJ2-7, with a possible D match to TRBD2 (5 bases). The germline V and J ends were trimmed by 7 bases and 2 bases, with 9 bases remaining between them. From germline, CDR1 is MDHEN and CDR2 SYDVKM. The CDR3 is made up of 12 amino acids. The CDR3 DNA reads TGTGCCAGCAAGAGCGGCCCCTACGAGCAGTACTTC. Translation gives CASKSGPYEQYF.

The chain employs TRBV29-1 and TRBJ2-1; a weak D match, TRBD2 (5 bases). Trimming shortened V by 7 bases and J by 7 bases, and 17 bases separated the two germline ends. Germline V gene data show CDR1 as SQVTM and CDR2 as ANQGSEA. CDR3 length: 13 residues. The CDR3 nucleotides read TGCAGCGGAGAAGGTGCAGCGGCGAATGAGCAGTTCTTC. It yields the protein CSGEGAAANEQFF.

A few counts support this clonotype. This chain uses TRBV7-2 with TRBJ2-1; D is undetermined. The CDR3 has 12 amino acids. The germline V and J ends were trimmed by 0 bases and 10 bases, with 7 bases remaining between them. Germline CDR1 reads SGHTA; CDR2 reads FQGNSA. The DNA for the CDR3 is TGTGCCAGCAGCTTAGCGATCCCAGAGCAGTTCTTC. Translation: CASSLAIPEQFF.

The sample holds many counts of this clonotype. This chain connects TRBV6-2 or TRBV6-3 to TRBJ2-5; D ambiguous. V lost 8 bases and J lost 4, with 11 bases in between. Germline CDR1 is MNHEY and CDR2 is SVGEGT. This CDR3 is built from 12 residues. CDR3 nucleotides: TGTGCCAGCGGAGTAGGAGCAGAGACCCAGTACTTC. It translates to CASGVGAETQYF.

This clonotype was recorded many times. The gene calls are TRBV18 and TRBJ2-7; D remains unclear. The germline gives CDR1 KGHSH, CDR2 LQKENI. The ends were cut back, 2 bases at V and 0 bases at J, with 14 bases in the middle. This CDR3 region has 16 residues. The CDR3 DNA reads as TGTGCCAGCTCACCAGATGGGATCCCCTCCTCCTACGAGCAGTACTTC. It codes for CASSPDGIPSSYEQYF.